This T cell receptor beta chain was found in a study of CD8 T cells in ankylosing spondylitis. Study-level points and caveats: Disease-linked clones had a CD8+ phenotype and relatively low frequency in peripheral blood. Disease-associated clones were reportedly significantly overrepresented in matched ankylosing spondylitis synovial fluid.

Quantitative 5'-RACE was performed with molecular barcodes, and it yielded the TCR beta libraries. TCRdb ran MiXCR on the 5' RACE reads and lists one entry per CDR3 protein. The sample shows fewer than 50,000 distinct CDR3 sequences, about 10% of them seen only once. This clonotype has at least ten counts. Its antigen is unidentified. The sample taken for sequencing was blood, either unsorted or a sorted T cell fraction (not recorded which). The sequence came from a male donor with ankylosing spondylitis or in good health (not recorded which).

CDR3 nucleotides: TGCGCCAGCAGCTTGCGGGGGGGCCAAGATACGCAGTATTTT. The encoded protein is CASSLRGGQDTQYF. The chain links TRBV5-1 to TRBJ2-3; 8 positions agree with TRBD2. Unmatched junction bases numbered 3, after V lost 1 base and J lost 5 bases. CDR1 is SGHRS, CDR2 YFSETQ, per germline. The CDR3 sequence is 14 residues long.